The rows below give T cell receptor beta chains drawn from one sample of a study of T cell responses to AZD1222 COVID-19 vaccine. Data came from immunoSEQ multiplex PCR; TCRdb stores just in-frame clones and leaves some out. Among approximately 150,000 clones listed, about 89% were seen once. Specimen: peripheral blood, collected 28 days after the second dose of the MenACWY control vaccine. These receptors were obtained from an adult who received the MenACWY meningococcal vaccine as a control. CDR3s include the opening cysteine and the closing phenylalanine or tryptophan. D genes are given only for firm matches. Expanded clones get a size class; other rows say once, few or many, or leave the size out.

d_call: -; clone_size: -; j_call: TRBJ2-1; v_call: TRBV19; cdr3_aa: CASSINVRPYNEQFF; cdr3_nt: TGTGCCAGTAGTATTAATGTTCGGCCCTACAATGAGCAGTTCTTC
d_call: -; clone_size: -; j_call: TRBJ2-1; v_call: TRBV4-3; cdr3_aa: CASSQVRGGSYNEQFF; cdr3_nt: TGCGCCAGCAGCCAAGTGCGGGGCGGATCCTACAATGAGCAGTTCTTC
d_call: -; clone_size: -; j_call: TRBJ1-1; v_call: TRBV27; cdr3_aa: CASSLGGRGTEAFF; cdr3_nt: TGTGCCAGCAGTTTAGGGGGAAGGGGGACTGAAGCTTTCTTT
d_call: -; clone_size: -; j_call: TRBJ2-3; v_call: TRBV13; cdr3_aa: CASSLTAYPTDTQYF; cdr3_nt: TGTGCCAGCAGCCTCACTGCCTATCCCACAGATACGCAGTATTTT
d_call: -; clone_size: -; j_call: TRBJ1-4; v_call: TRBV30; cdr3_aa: CAWSVPGSTNEKLFF; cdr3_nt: TGTGCCTGGAGCGTGCCCGGGTCAACTAATGAAAAACTGTTTTTT
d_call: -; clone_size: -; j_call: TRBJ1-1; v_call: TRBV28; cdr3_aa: CASSPGGANTEAFF; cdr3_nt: TGTGCCAGCAGTCCCGGGGGCGCAAACACTGAAGCTTTCTTT
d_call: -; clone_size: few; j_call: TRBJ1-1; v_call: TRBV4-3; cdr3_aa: CASSQGAVRLNTEAFF; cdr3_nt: TGCGCCAGCAGCCAAGGGGCGGTGAGGCTGAACACTGAAGCTTTCTTT
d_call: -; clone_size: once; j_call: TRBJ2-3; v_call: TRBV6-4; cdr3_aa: CASSDLGAGTQYF; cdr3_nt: TGTGCCAGCAGTGACTTAGGGGCGGGTACGCAGTATTTT
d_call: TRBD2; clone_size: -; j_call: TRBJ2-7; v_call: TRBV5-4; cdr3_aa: CASSLDLAGGYEQYF; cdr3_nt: TGTGCCAGCAGCTTGGACCTAGCGGGGGGATACGAGCAGTACTTC
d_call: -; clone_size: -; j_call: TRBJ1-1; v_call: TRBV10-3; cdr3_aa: CAISESGGNTEAFF; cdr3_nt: TGTGCCATCAGTGAGTCAGGGGGGAACACTGAAGCTTTCTTT
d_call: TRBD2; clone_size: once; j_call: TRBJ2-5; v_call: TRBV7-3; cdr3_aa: CASSFSSGSSETQYF; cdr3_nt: TGTGCCAGCAGCTTCTCTAGCGGGAGTTCAGAGACCCAGTACTTC
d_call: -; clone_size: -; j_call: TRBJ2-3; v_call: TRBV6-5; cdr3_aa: CASSYNVLSTDTQYF; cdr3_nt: TGTGCCAGCAGTTACAACGTACTTAGCACAGATACGCAGTATTTT
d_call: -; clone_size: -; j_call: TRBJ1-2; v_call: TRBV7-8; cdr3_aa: CASSFDPNYGYTF; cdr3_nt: TGTGCCAGCAGCTTCGATCCTAACTATGGCTACACCTTC
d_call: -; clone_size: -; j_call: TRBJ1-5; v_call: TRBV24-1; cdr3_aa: CATGQGDQPQHF; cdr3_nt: TGTGCCACAGGGCAGGGAGATCAGCCCCAGCATTTT
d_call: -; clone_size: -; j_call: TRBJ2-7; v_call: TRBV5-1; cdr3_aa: CASSLGQISSYEQYF; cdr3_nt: TGCGCCAGCAGCTTGGGTCAGATAAGCTCCTACGAGCAGTACTTC
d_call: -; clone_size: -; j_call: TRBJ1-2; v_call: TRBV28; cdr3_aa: CASRTGTSYGYTF; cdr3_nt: TGTGCCAGCAGAACCGGGACCTCATATGGCTACACCTTC
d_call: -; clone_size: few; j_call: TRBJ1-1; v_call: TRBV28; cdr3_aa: CASRGRPEAFF; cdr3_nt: TGTGCCAGCAGAGGACGTCCCGAAGCTTTCTTT
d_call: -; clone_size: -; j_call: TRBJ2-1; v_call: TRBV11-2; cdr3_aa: CASSSRSDYNEQFF; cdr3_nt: TGTGCCAGCAGCTCCCGCTCGGACTACAATGAGCAGTTCTTC
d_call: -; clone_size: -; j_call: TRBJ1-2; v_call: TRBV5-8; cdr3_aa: CASTSIQGDGYTF; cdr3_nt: TGTGCCAGCACCTCCATTCAGGGAGATGGCTACACCTTC
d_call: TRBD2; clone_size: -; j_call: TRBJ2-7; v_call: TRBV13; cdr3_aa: CASSPRTGGLAGSLYEQYF; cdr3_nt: TGTGCCAGCAGCCCGAGGACAGGGGGACTAGCGGGTTCCTTATACGAGCAGTACTTC